This TCR beta chain was found in a study of identical twins. Study observations and caveats: Low generation-probability sequences were in excess among twin-shared out-of-frame alpha sequences. Memory repertoires lacked the insertion deficit that abundant cord blood beta clonotypes showed.

This clonotype occurred a few times. Its antigen is still unknown. Each donor was a healthy Caucasian. Unique molecular identifiers were present on the cDNA, which also gained a universal primer site by template switching. TCRdb analysed the 5' RACE reads with MiXCR anew, one entry per CDR3 protein. Here the sample spans around 340,000 distinct CDR3 sequences, around 12% being singletons. With 6 bases removed from V and 5 bases from J, the gap between germline ends came to 7 bases. CDR1 SNHLY and CDR2 FYNNEI come from the germline V gene. CDR3 size: 12 residues. The data also belong to a second study, concerning yellow fever vaccine responses in identical twins.

The receptor comes from a young woman in good health. Input material: CD8+ T cells sorted from blood. This chain links TRBV2 with TRBJ1-4; no definite D call. CDR3 sequence: CASRRVNEKLFF. CDR3 sequence (DNA): TGTGCCAGCAGGAGGGTAAATGAAAAACTGTTTTTT. The complete variable domain, with remaining parts taken from reference TRBV2 and TRBJ1-4, reads EPEVTQTPSHQVTQMGQEVILRCVPISNHLYFYWYRQILGQKVEFLVSFYNNEISEKSEIFDDQFSVERPDGSNFTLKIRSTKLEDSAMYFCASRRVNEKLFFGSGTQLSVL.